Here is one TCR beta chain with its context. After removal of 5 bases from V and 5 bases from J, the junction contained 10 bases not matched to a gene. The CDR3 spans 15 residues. Germline V gives CDR1 SGHTA, CDR2 FQGNSA. During active infection, Seattle patients enrolled and were then monitored through disease. The data derive from a study of blood T cell repertoires in COVID-19. Study context: Samples representing acute and convalescent COVID-19 were sourced from the United States, Italy and Spain. T cells, B-cell-depleted T cells, or PBMCs supplied cDNA or gDNA.

In the original analysis: Researchers report that nucleated cell counts were estimated from reference gene primer amplification. Produced via immunoSEQ multiplex PCR; TCRdb's table is partial and in-frame only. For V, J and clone size, that table is used; D and trimming come from the DNA. Altogether some 260,000 clones are present, roughly 88% being singletons, with the ten largest covering roughly 6%. Material for sequencing was peripheral blood. V usage is TRBV7-2 and J usage is TRBJ2-3; 7 positions agree with TRBD2. This clonotype originated in a young woman with COVID-19, enrolled during active disease. The CDR3 sequence is CASSLVAERGDTQYF. The CDR3 DNA reads TGTGCCAGCAGCCTAGTAGCGGAGCGGGGAGATACGCAGTATTTT.